One and the same sample provided the 19 T cell receptor beta chains below, sequenced in a study of a mutant IDH1 vaccine in newly diagnosed glioma. Here immunoSEQ multiplex PCR was the method, and the copy in TCRdb shows in-frame clones only, minus some. The profile shows tens of thousands of clones, 60% to 85% of them singletons. Their cognate antigens are unknown. Time point specified: week 47, end of study. The content of each vaccine dose was 300 ug of mutant IDH1 20-mer peptide, and topical imiquimod accompanied it. The sample here was PBMCs, taken from a glioma patient whose treatment included an IDH1 peptide vaccine. The origin of the receptors is a man aged 35 to 55 with glioma.

Of note for this clone: Other DNA sequences in the sample encode the same CDR3. CDR3 protein: CASSVGTGGNSGNTIYF. CDR3 in DNA: TGTGCCAGCAGCGTAGGGACAGGAGGGAATTCTGGAAACACCATATATTTT. V and J are TRBV9 and TRBJ1-3, with 7 bases fitting TRBD1. CDR3 length: 17 residues. Germline trimming cut 0 bases from V and 1 base from J; bases unmatched to any gene: 7. Germline CDR1 SGDLS, CDR2 YYNGEE.

The chain recombines TRBV11-2 with TRBJ2-7, with D hard to call. V was shortened by 1 base and J by 2 bases, with 9 bases between the two germline ends. The CDR3 is 14 amino acids. The V gene's germline CDR1 is SGHAT and CDR2 FQNNGV. The CDR3, as DNA: TGTGCCAGCAGCTTAGTCTCTGGAACCTACGAGCAGTACTTC. Residues: CASSLVSGTYEQYF.

This sequence joins TRBV6-5 and TRBJ1-6; D is undetermined. Between the trimmed V and J ends, which lost 4 bases and 2 bases, there was a span of 6 bases. CDR3 length equals 14 residues. Germline CDR1 is MNHEY and CDR2 is SVGAGI. The CDR3 DNA reads TGTGCCAGCAGTTCCCTTCCCTATAATTCACCCCTCCACTTT. Residues: CASSSLPYNSPLHF.

The V call is TRBV18, the J call TRBJ1-3; no clear D. CDR3 length: 12 amino acids. Per germline, CDR1 KGHSH and CDR2 LQKENI. Trimming took off 0 bases at V and 4 bases at J, with 1 base between the two ends. CDR3 sequence reads: CASSPPGNTIYF. The CDR3, as DNA: TGTGCCAGCTCACCACCCGGAAACACCATATATTTT.

V is TRBV6-5 and J is TRBJ2-5; TRBD2 matches 7 bases. The germline V gene encodes CDR1 MNHEY and CDR2 SVGAGI. CDR3 length equals 14 residues. Trimming at V came to 6 bases and at J to 5 bases, leaving 9 bases not matched to a gene. CDR3 in DNA: TGTGCCAGCAGCCCCGGGGGGAGGCGGGAGACCCAGTACTTC. Its protein product is CASSPGGRRETQYF.

V gene TRBV7-6 combines with J gene TRBJ2-1; D not certain. The V gene's germline CDR1 is SGHVS and CDR2 FNYEAQ. The CDR3 consists of 13 residues. Trimming left V 0 bases short and J 6 bases short, with 6 bases between. Here the CDR3 DNA reads TGTGCCAGCAGCTTAGCGACCTTCAATGAGCAGTTCTTC. Its protein is CASSLATFNEQFF.

This chain uses TRBV6-1 with TRBJ1-2; unclear D gene. This CDR3 spans 14 amino acids. Germline V gene sequence: CDR1 MNHNS, CDR2 SASEGT. The V end was cut by 2 bases, the J end by 0 bases, with 7 bases between. CDR3 DNA sequence: TGTGCCAGCAGTGAACACCGAGCTAACTATGGCTACACCTTC. It is translated as CASSEHRANYGYTF.

Only one count was recorded for this clone. The genes are TRBV11-2 and TRBJ2-7; D gene unclear. The germline CDR1 and CDR2 sequences are SGHAT and FQNNGV. V lost 0 bases to trimming and J lost 4 bases, with 4 bases between them. The CDR3 covers 12 residues. CDR3 coding DNA: TGTGCCAGCAGCTTAGATCGGTACGAGCAGTACTTC. It yields the protein CASSLDRYEQYF. Using reference TRBV11-2 and TRBJ2-7 for the parts outside the CDR3, the full variable domain is EAGVAQSPRYKIIEKRQSVAFWCNPISGHATLYWYQQILGQGPKLLIQFQNNGVVDDSQLPKDRFSAERLKGVDSTLKIQPAKLEDSAVYLCASSLDRYEQYFGPGTRLTVT.

This clone was counted a few times. V gene TRBV4-1 combines with J gene TRBJ1-2; TRBD1 matches at 7 bases. Germline trimming cut 3 bases from V and 5 bases from J; bases unmatched to any gene: 9. The CDR3 sequence is 15 residues long. The germline V gene encodes CDR1 MGHRA and CDR2 YSYEKL. The DNA of the CDR3 is TGCGCCAGCAGCCACTCCGGGGACAGACCTTATGGCTACACCTTC. Protein sequence: CASSHSGDRPYGYTF.

This clone was detected ten times or more. V and J are TRBV4-2 and TRBJ2-6, with D maybe TRBD2 (6 bases). V was cut by 4 bases and J by 0 bases, with 13 bases left in between. CDR1 and CDR2 from the germline V gene are LGHNA and YNFKEQ. This CDR3 region has 17 residues. CDR3 protein: CASSRGDSHSGANVLTF. CDR3 nucleotides: TGTGCCAGCAGCCGCGGGGATTCGCACTCTGGGGCCAACGTCCTGACTTTC.

This clone was picked up one time. V and J are TRBV6-5 and TRBJ2-2; D gene ambiguous. This CDR3 has 14 residues. The germline CDR1 and CDR2 sequences are MNHEY and SVGAGI. V lost 0 bases and J 7 bases, leaving 9 bases between the germline ends. CDR3 coding DNA: TGTGCCAGCAGTTACTCGAAGTGGGGCGGGGAGCTGTTTTTT. Its translation is CASSYSKWGGELFF.

The J gene is TRBJ2-1, the V gene TRBV5-6, with 14 bases aligning to TRBD2. The CDR3 consists of 18 residues. The V gene end was trimmed by 4 bases and the J gene end by 1 base; junction bases not matched to a gene: 7. Germline-derived CDR1 and CDR2 are SGHDT and YYEEEE. CDR3 amino acids: CASSQTGLAGASYNEQFF. The CDR3 nucleotides are TGTGCCAGCAGCCAAACGGGACTAGCGGGGGCGTCCTACAATGAGCAGTTCTTC.

The chain links TRBV4-3 to TRBJ1-1; D gene uncertain. V lost 0 bases and J 2 bases, leaving 7 bases between the germline ends. The CDR3 spans 14 residues. Germline values: CDR1 LGHNA, CDR2 YSLEER. CDR3 in DNA: TGCGCCAGCAGCCAAGAAAGGGATAACACTGAAGCTTTCTTT. Amino acids: CASSQERDNTEAFF.

The rearrangement uses TRBV29-1 and TRBJ1-5, with a weak D call TRBD1 (5 bases). The germline V gene has CDR1 SQVTM and CDR2 ANQGSEA. Trimming left V 4 bases short and J 5 bases short, with 15 bases between. The CDR3 has 14 amino acids. The CDR3: CSVGEGSYDQPQHF. The CDR3 DNA sequence: TGCAGCGTTGGGGAGGGGTCATACGATCAGCCCCAGCATTTT.

V and J are TRBV6-1 and TRBJ1-5; D is possibly TRBD1 (5 bases). Germline-derived CDR1 and CDR2 are MNHNS and SASEGT. This CDR3 has 15 amino acids. Trimming took off 4 bases at V and 4 bases at J, with 14 bases between the two ends. The CDR3 spells CASSAEPSGNQPQHF. CDR3 coding DNA: TGTGCCAGCAGTGCAGAACCCTCAGGGAATCAGCCCCAGCATTTT.

The rearrangement links TRBV5-4 to TRBJ2-2, with a possible D match to TRBD1 (5 bases). The germline V gene encodes CDR1 SGHNT and CDR2 YYREEE (reference sequence). V was shortened by 1 base and J by 4 bases, with 14 bases between the two germline ends. There are 16 residues in the CDR3. CDR3 region: CASSLLRTGFTGELFF. The CDR3 bases are TGTGCCAGCAGCTTGCTCCGAACAGGCTTCACCGGGGAGCTGTTTTTT.

V gene TRBV11-3 combines with J gene TRBJ2-7, with D uncertain. From germline, CDR1 is SGHNT and CDR2 YENEEA. The CDR3 is made up of 14 amino acids. The germline V and J ends were trimmed by 5 bases and 4 bases, with 15 bases remaining between them. The CDR3: CASSQQGKTYEQYV. In nucleotides, the CDR3 is TGTGCCAGCAGCCAGCAAGGGAAGACATACGAGCAGTACGTC.

The genes are TRBV15 and TRBJ1-2; D gene uncertain. The CDR3 is 14 amino acids. V was pared by 3 bases and J by 3 bases, with 11 bases between. CDR1 LNHNV and CDR2 YYDKDF come from the germline V gene (reference sequence). The CDR3 spells CATSRRGVDYGYTF. The CDR3 DNA follows: TGTGCCACCAGCAGGCGCGGGGTGGACTATGGCTACACCTTC.

The chain is built from TRBV5-4 and TRBJ1-3, with D unclear. CDR1 is SGHNT and CDR2 is YYREEE in the germline V gene (reference sequence). This CDR3 is built from 13 residues. V was cut by 2 bases and J by 0 bases, with 3 bases left in between. CDR3 nucleotides: TGTGCCAGCAGCTTTAACTCTGGAAACACCATATATTTT. Its protein product is CASSFNSGNTIYF.